The entry that follows covers one T cell receptor (beta chain) sequence. What it binds is not known. Trimming took off 1 base at V and 4 bases at J, with 7 bases between the two ends. Per germline, CDR1 KGHDR and CDR2 SFDVKD. The CDR3 covers 14 residues. Study-wide results and caveats: Larger-cohort validation covered only one TCR beta V-J rearrangement.

Naive CD4+ T cells were purified with Tregs depleted by CD25. Semi-nested PCR with Nested Universal Primer A followed constant-region reverse priming of full-length variable regions. TCRdb re-analysed the 5' RACE reads in MiXCR, keeping a single row per CDR3 protein. The sample holds about 55,000 distinct CDR3 sequences, 17% seen once. The clonotype originates from a female donor with breast cancer. The genes are TRBV24-1 and TRBJ1-5; D unclear. Sequenced sample: naive CD4+ T cells sorted from blood. Subset described: naive CD4+ T cells, CD4+CD45RA+CD25-. The CDR3 DNA sequence: TGTGCCACCAGTGATTTCCCAGCTAATCAGCCCCAGCATTTT. Protein sequence: CATSDFPANQPQHF.